These 7 T cell receptor beta chains originate from one sample sequenced in a study of Graves' ophthalmopathy and Graves' hyperthyroidism. RNA transcripts served as template for amplifying TCR beta CDR3 sequences. First-round RT-PCR relied on HTBI primers, and a second-round multiplex PCR came next. TCRdb called the multiplex PCR reads again in MiXCR, with one record for every CDR3 protein. The sample has 900,000 to 1,200,000 distinct CDR3 sequences, 35% to 45% seen once. What was sequenced was peripheral blood or thyroid tissue (not recorded which). These receptors all come from an adult man with Graves' hyperthyroidism.

This clonotype was seen repeatedly, ten times or more. This chain uses TRBV29-1 with TRBJ1-2; D unresolved. Germline V gene data show CDR1 as SQVTM and CDR2 as ANQGSEA. The CDR3 has 11 amino acids. Between the trimmed V and J ends, which lost 7 bases and 6 bases, there was a span of 12 bases. CDR3 coding DNA: TGCAGCGCACTGGAGGTAGATGGCTACACCTTC. This encodes CSALEVDGYTF.

This clonotype appeared many times. The CDR3 DNA reads as TGCAGTACATCTAGCGGGAGCTCCTACGAGCAGTACTTC. Translating it yields CSTSSGSSYEQYF. The chain couples TRBV20-1 to TRBJ2-7; the match to TRBD2 covers 10 bases. Germline V gives CDR1 DFQATT, CDR2 SNEGSKA (reference sequence). The CDR3 has 13 amino acids. The trim removed 8 bases at V and 0 bases at J, leaving 4 bases unmatched.

This chain links TRBV29-1 with TRBJ1-1; no clear D gene. The CDR3 contains 12 residues. Trimming removed 1 base at V and 1 base at J, with 4 bases between. Germline V gene data show CDR1 as SQVTM and CDR2 as ANQGSEA. CDR3 residues: CSVEVSNTEAFF. The CDR3 DNA is TGCAGCGTTGAAGTGTCGAACACTGAAGCTTTCTTT.

The V call is TRBV25-1, the J call TRBJ1-3, with TRBD1 as a possible D gene (5 bases). This CDR3 comprises 20 residues. Germline V CDR1 and CDR2: MGHDK, SYGVNS. Trimming removed 1 base from V and 4 bases from J, with 26 bases in between. The DNA of the CDR3 is TGTGCCAGCAGTGAATTCCCGGGGCGGGACCTTCTGCTTTCCGGAAACACCATATATTTT. Translation: CASSEFPGRDLLLSGNTIYF.

V gene TRBV6-2 or TRBV6-3 combines with J gene TRBJ2-7; D is uncertain. Germline assignment: CDR1 MNHEY and CDR2 SVGEGT. This CDR3 contains 14 residues. Trimming took off 0 bases at V and 3 bases at J, with 9 bases between the two ends. This CDR3 reads CASSYSRRGYEQYF. The CDR3 coding sequence is TGTGCCAGCAGTTACTCGCGTAGAGGCTACGAGCAGTACTTC.

This clonotype was picked up many times. This chain connects TRBV9 to TRBJ1-4; no reliable D call. The V end was cut by 2 bases, the J end by 4 bases, with 9 bases between. This CDR3 has 14 residues. In germline, CDR1 is SGDLS, CDR2 YYNGEE. The CDR3, as DNA: TGTGCCAGCAGCGTCTCAGGCGGTAATGAAAAACTGTTTTTT. Translated: CASSVSGGNEKLFF.

Only one count was recorded for this clonotype. The chain has TRBV10-2 and TRBJ1-5; D gene ambiguous. V lost 5 bases and J 2 bases, leaving 13 bases between the germline ends. Looked up from germline, CDR1 is WSHSY and CDR2 is SAAADI. The CDR3 extends over 15 amino acids. The CDR3 here is CASSSAPWGNQPQHF. CDR3 bases: TGCGCCAGCAGTTCGGCCCCCTGGGGCAATCAGCCCCAGCATTTT.